What follows describes a single TCR beta chain. Using immunoSEQ multiplex PCR, the repertoire was profiled, and TCRdb retains in-frame clones only, with some absent. The data show about 66,000 clones, 91% seen once. The sample belongs to a study of blood T cell repertoires in COVID-19. The receptor was derived from a human donor in a cohort sampled during active COVID-19. The sequenced material came from peripheral blood.

CDR3 protein: CASRTGFSSETQYF. CDR3 nucleotides: TGTGCCAGTAGGACAGGGTTTTCTTCGGAGACCCAGTACTTC. This chain uses TRBV19 with TRBJ2-5; TRBD1 agrees at 7 bases. Germline trimming cut 6 bases from V and 5 bases from J; bases unmatched to any gene: 9. This CDR3 contains 14 residues. Per the germline V gene, CDR1 is LNHDA and CDR2 is SQIVND (reference sequence). Supplemented by reference TRBV19 and TRBJ2-5, the full variable domain reads DGGITQSPKYLFRKEGQNVTLSCEQNLNHDAMYWYRQDPGQGLRLIYYSQIVNDFQKGDIAEGYSVSREKKESFPLTVTSAQKNPTAFYLCASRTGFSSETQYFGPGTRLLVL.